These T cell receptor beta chains were read from a single sample in a study of T cell responses to AZD1222 COVID-19 vaccine. Assay used: immunoSEQ multiplex PCR; TCRdb lists only in-frame clones, some missing. This table holds around 150,000 clones, about 95% found once. The input for sequencing was peripheral blood, taken on day 0 of AZD1222 vaccination. These receptors originate from an adult in good health. Each CDR3 is given with its conserved first and last residue. The D gene is left open where the match is weak. Where a row states a size, it is once, few, many or the class of an expanded clone; other rows omit it.

TRBV5-8	-	TRBJ1-1	-	CASTPFYPGPKTEAFF	TGTGCCAGCACCCCCTTCTACCCGGGACCGAAGACTGAAGCTTTCTTT
TRBV13	once	TRBJ2-1	TRBD2	CASSLLLAGGVEQFF	TGTGCCAGCAGCTTACTTCTAGCGGGAGGAGTTGAGCAGTTCTTC
TRBV4-1	once	TRBJ2-7	TRBD2	CASSQGVLVGIAGAEQYF	TGCGCCAGCAGCCAAGGAGTGCTAGTAGGGATAGCGGGAGCCGAGCAGTACTTC
TRBV6-5	-	TRBJ2-5	-	CASSYFLQETQYF	TGTGCCAGCAGTTACTTCCTCCAAGAGACCCAGTACTTC
TRBV6-5	-	TRBJ2-1	TRBD1	CASSYRQGAGEQFF	TGTGCCAGCAGCTATCGACAGGGGGCCGGTGAGCAGTTCTTC
TRBV5-1	once	TRBJ2-1	-	CASSWSRINEQFF	TGCGCCAGCAGTTGGAGTCGGATAAATGAGCAGTTCTTC
TRBV7-9	-	TRBJ1-5	TRBD1	CASSLTGVDQPQHF	TGTGCCAGCAGCTTGACAGGGGTGGATCAGCCCCAGCATTTT
TRBV2	-	TRBJ1-5	-	CASSDRGDQPQHF	TGTGCCAGCAGTGACCGGGGAGATCAGCCCCAGCATTTT
TRBV27	-	TRBJ1-6	-	CASSDRRGLPLHF	TGTGCCAGCAGCGACAGGCGGGGGTTACCCCTCCACTTT
TRBV24-1	-	TRBJ2-7	TRBD2	CATSDPIAGATYEQYF	TGTGCCACCAGTGACCCCATAGCGGGAGCAACCTACGAGCAGTACTTC
TRBV6-4	few	TRBJ2-2	TRBD2	CASSQAGEGELFF	TGTGCCAGCAGTCAGGCGGGAGAGGGGGAGCTGTTTTTT
TRBV19	-	TRBJ1-1	TRBD1	CASSILDRVTEAFF	TGTGCCAGTAGTATCCTAGACAGGGTCACTGAAGCTTTCTTT
TRBV6-2/TRBV6-3	-	TRBJ1-1	-	CASSYPPRGVGTEAFF	TGTGCCAGCAGTTACCCACCGAGGGGGGTTGGCACTGAAGCTTTCTTT
TRBV24-1	-	TRBJ2-2	-	CATSDPINTGELFF	TGTGCCACCAGTGACCCGATAAACACCGGGGAGCTGTTTTTT
TRBV29-1	-	TRBJ2-2	TRBD2	CSGRLAGEAGELFF	TGCAGCGGCCGACTAGCGGGAGAAGCCGGGGAGCTGTTTTTT
TRBV28	-	TRBJ1-5	-	CASSFSGRNNQPQHF	TGTGCCAGCAGTTTCTCAGGACGGAACAATCAGCCCCAGCATTTT
TRBV19	-	TRBJ1-6	TRBD1	CASRGQGRNSPLHF	TGTGCCAGTCGGGGACAGGGCAGGAATTCACCCCTCCACTTT
TRBV7-6	-	TRBJ1-6	-	CASSLYRVGSPLHF	TGTGCCAGCAGCTTGTACAGGGTAGGATCACCCCTCCACTTT
TRBV2	-	TRBJ2-3	-	CASSRSALDTQYF	TGTGCCAGCAGCCGGTCTGCTCTAGATACGCAGTATTTT
TRBV6-5	-	TRBJ2-7	TRBD2	CASSEAAGSTYEQYF	TGTGCCAGCAGCGAGGCAGCGGGAAGTACCTACGAGCAGTACTTC
TRBV29-1	-	TRBJ2-7	TRBD1	CSVGVGTDTTYEQYF	TGCAGCGTTGGAGTTGGGACAGACACTACCTACGAGCAGTACTTC
TRBV18	-	TRBJ1-1	-	CASSPLEDTEAFF	TGTGCCAGCTCACCTTTGGAAGACACTGAAGCTTTCTTT
TRBV7-9	-	TRBJ1-3	-	CASSIRSSGNTIYF	TGTGCCAGCAGCATCAGGAGCTCTGGAAACACCATATATTTT
TRBV6-1	few	TRBJ1-5	-	CASSEIAGAGNQPQHF	TGTGCCAGCAGTGAAATAGCAGGGGCGGGCAATCAGCCCCAGCATTTT
TRBV5-5	-	TRBJ1-4	-	CASSSGGGLANEKLFF	TGTGCCAGCAGCTCGGGGGGAGGTTTAGCTAATGAAAAACTGTTTTTT
TRBV28	-	TRBJ2-7	TRBD2	CASSLSPTSGSYEQYF	TGTGCCAGCAGTTTAAGCCCTACTAGCGGGAGCTACGAGCAGTACTTC
TRBV7-9	-	TRBJ1-2	-	CASSPPRDTFYTF	TGTGCCAGCAGCCCGCCTCGGGACACCTTCTACACCTTC
TRBV5-1	-	TRBJ1-1	-	CASSLSHDRIDEAFF	TGCGCCAGCAGCTTGTCTCACGATCGCATCGACGAAGCTTTCTTT
TRBV11-2	-	TRBJ2-7	-	CASSPSREQYF	TGTGCCAGCAGCCCATCGCGCGAGCAGTACTTC
TRBV10-3	few	TRBJ1-6	-	CAIRGLSSYNSPLHF	TGTGCCATCAGGGGGCTAAGCTCCTATAATTCACCCCTCCACTTT
TRBV3-1/TRBV3-2	-	TRBJ2-7	-	CASSPLLSSYEQYF	TGTGCCAGCAGCCCCCTATTGAGCTCCTACGAGCAGTACTTC
TRBV3-1/TRBV3-2	-	TRBJ1-1	-	CASLGGTEAFF	TGTGCCAGCCTGGGGGGCACTGAAGCTTTCTTT
TRBV5-1	few	TRBJ2-1	-	CASSYGTLNEQFF	TGCGCCAGCAGCTACGGGACCCTCAATGAGCAGTTCTTC
TRBV30	-	TRBJ2-2	TRBD2	CAWSVVLAGGPGELFF	TGTGCCTGGAGTGTAGTGCTAGCGGGAGGTCCCGGGGAGCTGTTTTTT